Here is one T cell receptor beta chain with its context. V gave up 7 bases and J gave up 7 bases, with 13 bases separating them. The CDR3 has 13 residues. Germline V CDR1 and CDR2: SEHNR, FQNEAQ (reference sequence). TCRdb's table, derived via immunoSEQ multiplex PCR, lists solely in-frame clones and lacks some. The repertoire consists of over 25,000 clones, with 79% occurring once and the leading ten covering under 5%. The data stem from a study of T cells in narcolepsy. Study-level information: Donors had narcolepsy type 1 or type 2, or were healthy controls.

The origin of this receptor is a human donor in good health. V is TRBV7-9 and J is TRBJ1-4, with D possibly being TRBD1 (5 bases). Material: memory (CD45RA-) CD4+ T cells from blood. CDR3 nucleotides: TGTGCCAGCACCTCGGGGGGGTTTGAAAAACTGTTTTTT. This translates into CASTSGGFEKLFF.